This T cell receptor (beta chain) was identified in a study of T cell responses to AZD1222 COVID-19 vaccine. General study points: Spike-specific TCR depth and breadth grew after two AZD1222 doses. Vaccine-associated CD4 TCRs ranged over spike, dominating at 160-218 and 743-854.

This table comes from immunoSEQ multiplex PCR, and its TCRdb copy is limited to in-frame clones, with some not included. This sample has 100,000 to 150,000 clones, with over 85% found just once. Comment on this clone: The antigen remains unidentified.

Trimming removed 2 bases from V and 3 bases from J, with 7 bases in between. Germline V gene lookup returns CDR1 KGHSH and CDR2 LQKENI. The CDR3 is 14 residues long. The TCR originated in an adult who received the AZD1222 COVID-19 vaccine. Sequencing was performed on peripheral blood, taken 28 days after the second AZD1222 dose. The chain has TRBV18 and TRBJ1-4; no definite D call. The CDR3 bases are TGTGCCAGCTCACCAGGAGGATCTAATGAAAAACTGTTTTTT. It is translated as CASSPGGSNEKLFF.